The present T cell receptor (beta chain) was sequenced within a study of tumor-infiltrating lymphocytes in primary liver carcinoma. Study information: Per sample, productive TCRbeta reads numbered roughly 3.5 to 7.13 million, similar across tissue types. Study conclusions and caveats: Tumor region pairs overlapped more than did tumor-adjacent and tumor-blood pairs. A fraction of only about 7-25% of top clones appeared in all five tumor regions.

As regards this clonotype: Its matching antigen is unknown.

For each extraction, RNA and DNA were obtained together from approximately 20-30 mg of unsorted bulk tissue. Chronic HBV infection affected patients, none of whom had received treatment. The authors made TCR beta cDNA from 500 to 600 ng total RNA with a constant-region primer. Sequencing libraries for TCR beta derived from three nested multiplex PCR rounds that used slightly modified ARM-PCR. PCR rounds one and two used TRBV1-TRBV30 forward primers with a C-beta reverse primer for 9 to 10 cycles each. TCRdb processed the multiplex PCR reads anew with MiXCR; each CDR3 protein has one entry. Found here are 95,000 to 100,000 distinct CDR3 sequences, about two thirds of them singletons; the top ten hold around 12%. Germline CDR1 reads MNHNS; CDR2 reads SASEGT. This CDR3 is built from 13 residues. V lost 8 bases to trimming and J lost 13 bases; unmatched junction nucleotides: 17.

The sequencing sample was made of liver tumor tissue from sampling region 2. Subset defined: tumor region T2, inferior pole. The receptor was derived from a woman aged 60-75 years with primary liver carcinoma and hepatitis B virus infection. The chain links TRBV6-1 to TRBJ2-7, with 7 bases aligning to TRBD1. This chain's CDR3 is CASDREISYERYF. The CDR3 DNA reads TGTGCCAGCGACAGGGAGATCTCCTACGAGCGATACTTC.